This T cell receptor (beta chain) was identified in a study of somatic mutations in cytotoxic T cells in rheumatoid arthritis. In the study overall: Patient blood, approximately 32 ml in EDTA, was obtained immediately after diagnosis and prior to the start of any treatment. Purity of nearly 100% was reached when some V beta antibody-stained T-cell populations were flow-sorted, including V beta1+ cells sequenced for TCRB.

Method: immunoSEQ multiplex PCR; TCRdb's copy keeps in-frame clones and lacks some. The sample holds 20,000 or so clones; approximately 80% are singletons and the top ten take roughly an eighth. Remarks on this clone: Its matching antigen is unknown.

Germline trimming cut 0 bases from V and 4 bases from J; bases unmatched to any gene: 14. CDR3 length: 20 residues. Germline loops: CDR1 LGHNA, CDR2 YSLEER. Study-level results: The study found no significant difference in CD8+ T-cell clonality between rheumatoid arthritis patients and age-matched healthy controls. Exceedance of 20% of CD8+ cells by the largest CD8+ clone occurred in about an eighth of the 65 patients.

The genes are TRBV4-3 and TRBJ2-2; 10 nucleotides match TRBD2. The clonotype comes from an adult with rheumatoid arthritis. Sequences were obtained from CD8+ T cells sorted from blood. CDR3 in amino acids: CASSQEPLAGAVSGTGELFF. The CDR3 nucleotides are TGCGCCAGCAGCCAAGAACCGCTAGCGGGAGCGGTCAGTGGCACCGGGGAGCTGTTTTTT.